The 3 T cell receptor beta chains below come from one sample, sequenced in a study of T cell responses to AZD1222 COVID-19 vaccine. Assay used: immunoSEQ multiplex PCR; TCRdb lists only in-frame clones, some missing. The table shows approximately 92,000 clones, with roughly 93% occurring only once. The source material was peripheral blood, sampled on day 0 of AZD1222 vaccination. The receptors derive from an adult in good health.

The V call is TRBV24-1, the J call TRBJ1-2; no definite D call. The germline V gene encodes CDR1 KGHDR and CDR2 SFDVKD. The ends were cut back, 0 bases at V and 8 bases at J, with 12 bases in the middle. The CDR3 runs 14 residues. CDR3 in DNA: TGTGCCACCAGTGATTTGCGGGAATCGAGCGGCTACACCTTC. It encodes CATSDLRESSGYTF.

The rearrangement joins TRBV7-3 to TRBJ2-3; D perhaps matches TRBD2 (7 bases). From germline, CDR1 is SGHTA and CDR2 FQGTGA. CDR3 length: 13 residues. V was shortened by 5 bases and J by 8 bases, with 14 bases between the two germline ends. The CDR3 sequence is CASSKKGEGTQYF. CDR3 nucleotide sequence: TGTGCCAGCAGCAAAAAGGGGGAGGGTACGCAGTATTTT.

The gene calls are TRBV18 and TRBJ2-7, with D unclear. The CDR3 runs to 14 residues. V dropped 3 bases and J dropped 4 bases, with 13 bases sitting between them. Germline V gene sequence: CDR1 KGHSH, CDR2 LQKENI. CDR3 nucleotides: TGTGCCAGCTCACCGATGAAGGGTCGGTACGAGCAGTACTTC. Protein sequence: CASSPMKGRYEQYF.